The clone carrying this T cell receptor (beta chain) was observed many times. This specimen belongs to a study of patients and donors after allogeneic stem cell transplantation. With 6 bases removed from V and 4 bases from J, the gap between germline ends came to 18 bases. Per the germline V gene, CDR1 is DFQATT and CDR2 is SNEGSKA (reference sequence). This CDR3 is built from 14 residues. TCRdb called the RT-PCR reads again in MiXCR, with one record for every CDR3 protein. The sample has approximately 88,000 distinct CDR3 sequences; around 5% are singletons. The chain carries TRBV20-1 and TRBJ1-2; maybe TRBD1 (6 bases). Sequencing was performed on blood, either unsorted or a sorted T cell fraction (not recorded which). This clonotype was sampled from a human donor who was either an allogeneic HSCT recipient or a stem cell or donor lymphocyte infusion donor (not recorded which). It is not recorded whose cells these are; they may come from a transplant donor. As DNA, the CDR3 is TGCAGTGCGCTCGACAGGTCGGAGGGCTATGGCTACACCTTC. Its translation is CSALDRSEGYGYTF.